This entry lists 16 T cell receptor beta chains sequenced from one sample in a study of cytomegalovirus exposure and HLA in healthy donors. The PCR made use of 60 Vbeta and 13 Jbeta primers. Profiled with immunoSEQ multiplex PCR; TCRdb holds only in-frame clones, not every one. The repertoire has about 130,000 clones, roughly 70% of them found once; the top ten carry 4.3%. Sample: PBMCs. These receptors all come from a man aged 18 to 30 in good health and CMV-seropositive.

This clone was found once. The rearrangement joins TRBV6-6 to TRBJ2-1; 7 bases are shared with TRBD2. V lost 4 bases and J lost 10; bases outside the gene matches: 13. The CDR3 is 15 residues long. Germline V CDR1 and CDR2: MNHNY, SVGAGI (reference sequence). CDR3 amino acids: CASSFFTSAGKEQFF. Written as DNA, the CDR3 is TGTGCCAGCAGTTTTTTCACTAGCGCAGGGAAGGAGCAGTTCTTC.

The chain recombines TRBV30 with TRBJ1-2; D uncertain. Germline-derived CDR1 and CDR2 are GTSNPN and SVGIG (reference sequence). CDR3 size: 12 residues. V dropped 8 bases and J dropped 4 bases, with 14 bases sitting between them. The CDR3 reads CAEYGEGYGYTF. The DNA of the CDR3 is TGTGCCGAATACGGGGAGGGCTATGGCTACACCTTC.

The V and J genes are TRBV6-1 and TRBJ1-1; a possible D gene is TRBD1 (6 bases). Germline-derived CDR1 and CDR2 are MNHNS and SASEGT. This CDR3 comprises 13 residues. V lost 8 bases, J lost 1 base, and 11 bases lay in between. The CDR3 reads CASVQGANTEAFF. The CDR3 region has the DNA TGTGCCAGCGTACAGGGCGCGAACACTGAAGCTTTCTTT.

CDR3 in DNA: TGTGCCAGCTCACCACGATCAGGGTTGGCGGAGACCCAGTACTTC. Translating gives CASSPRSGLAETQYF. J is TRBJ2-5 and V is TRBV18, with D perhaps TRBD1 (5 bases). V was pared by 1 base and J by 5 bases, with 14 bases between. The CDR3 runs 15 residues. Germline loops: CDR1 KGHSH, CDR2 LQKENI.

This chain connects TRBV19 to TRBJ2-1; 8 bases map to TRBD1. Trimming removed 6 bases from V and 3 bases from J; junction bases left unmatched: 7. CDR1 is LNHDA, CDR2 SQIVND, per germline (reference sequence). CDR3 size: 15 residues. The CDR3 region is CASRADRGDYNEQFF. The CDR3 DNA is TGTGCCAGTAGGGCCGACAGGGGAGACTACAATGAGCAGTTCTTC.

This clone occurred a few times. V gene TRBV4-2 combines with J gene TRBJ2-7; 8 bases match TRBD2. CDR1 is LGHNA, CDR2 YNFKEQ, per germline. With 4 bases clipped from V and 4 bases from J, the junction kept 6 bases outside the gene matches. The CDR3 sequence is 14 residues long. The DNA for the CDR3 is TGTGCCAGCAGCCGCTTTCGCGGGAGGTACGAGCAGTACTTC. Its translation: CASSRFRGRYEQYF.

This chain joins TRBV4-2 and TRBJ2-3, with D perhaps matching TRBD2 (6 bases). V lost 5 bases, J lost 6 bases, and 15 bases lay in between. The CDR3 contains 14 residues. CDR1 LGHNA and CDR2 YNFKEQ come from the germline V gene. The CDR3 region has the DNA TGTGCCAGCAGCGCGGGACTTCATTCTGATACGCAGTATTTT. The encoded protein is CASSAGLHSDTQYF.

A single count supports this clone. V and J are TRBV7-9 and TRBJ2-1; TRBD2 matches 12 bases. CDR1 SEHNR and CDR2 FQNEAQ come from the germline V gene (reference sequence). V shed 5 bases, J shed 4 bases, and the junction held 3 bases outside the gene matches. CDR3 length equals 15 residues. This chain's CDR3 is CASSRTSGVYNEQFF. The CDR3 region has the DNA TGTGCCAGCAGCCGGACTAGCGGGGTGTACAATGAGCAGTTCTTC.

The chain couples TRBV30 to TRBJ2-3, with D perhaps matching TRBD2 (6 bases). Germline CDR1 is GTSNPN and CDR2 is SVGIG (reference sequence). Trimming cost V 0 bases and J 0 bases, with 16 bases left between them. This CDR3 is built from 17 residues. CDR3 nucleotide sequence: TGTGCCTGGAGTGTATCCCTACCGGGACTGAGCACAGATACGCAGTATTTT. It is translated as CAWSVSLPGLSTDTQYF.

This clone was seen just once. The rearrangement uses TRBV7-9 and TRBJ1-3; a weak D match, TRBD1 (6 bases). The V gene's germline CDR1 is SEHNR and CDR2 FQNEAQ (reference sequence). Trimming shortened V by 4 bases and J by 0 bases, and 10 bases separated the two germline ends. This CDR3 contains 15 residues. DNA of the CDR3: TGTGCCAGCAGCTCCCCCAGGGGCTCTGGAAACACCATATATTTT. This sequence encodes CASSSPRGSGNTIYF.

The V gene is TRBV19, the J gene TRBJ2-3, with D tentatively TRBD2 (5 bases). The CDR3 sequence is 15 residues long. Germline loops: CDR1 LNHDA, CDR2 SQIVND (reference sequence). V dropped 2 bases and J dropped 2 bases, with 11 bases sitting between them. The CDR3 loop is CASSIIPSYTDTQYF. CDR3 coding DNA: TGTGCCAGTAGTATAATCCCTAGCTACACAGATACGCAGTATTTT. The full variable domain, completed using reference TRBV19 and TRBJ2-3, is DGGITQSPKYLFRKEGQNVTLSCEQNLNHDAMYWYRQDPGQGLRLIYYSQIVNDFQKGDIAEGYSVSREKKESFPLTVTSAQKNPTAFYLCASSIIPSYTDTQYFGPGTRLTVL.

This chain joins TRBV5-1 and TRBJ1-3; 9 bases are a match to TRBD1. The V segment lost 0 bases and the J segment 2 bases; nucleotides outside the gene matches: 3. The germline V gene encodes CDR1 SGHRS and CDR2 YFSETQ. The CDR3 runs to 16 residues. The CDR3 region has the DNA TGCGCCAGCAGCTTGGTGGGACAGGGAACTGGAAACACCATATATTTT. Residues: CASSLVGQGTGNTIYF.

V gene TRBV28 combines with J gene TRBJ1-2; perhaps TRBD1 as D (6 bases). The CDR3 is made up of 15 amino acids. The V end lost 6 bases, the J end lost 0 bases, and 14 bases lay between the germline ends. Germline V CDR1 and CDR2: MDHEN, SYDVKM. The CDR3 loop is CASRSGQRSNYGYTF. For the CDR3, the DNA is TGTGCCAGCAGAAGCGGACAGCGATCTAACTATGGCTACACCTTC.

The J gene is TRBJ2-5, the V gene TRBV7-9; possibly TRBD2 for D (7 bases). Deletions cut 5 bases from V and 4 bases from J, with 11 bases between. The CDR3 consists of 13 residues. Germline-derived CDR1 and CDR2 are SEHNR and FQNEAQ (reference sequence). CDR3 amino acids: CASSPGGVETQYF. CDR3 coding DNA: TGTGCCAGCAGCCCGGGGGGCGTAGAGACCCAGTACTTC.

The V gene is TRBV6-6, the J gene TRBJ2-3; a weak D match, TRBD2 (6 bases). This CDR3 region has 13 residues. V lost 11 bases and J lost 0, with 12 bases in between. Germline CDR1 is MNHNY and CDR2 is SVGAGI (reference sequence). The CDR3 DNA is TGTGCCGTCCGGGGGACTAGCACAGATACGCAGTATTTT. It is translated as CAVRGTSTDTQYF.

The chain links TRBV29-1 to TRBJ1-1; D is possibly TRBD1 (5 bases). The germline gives CDR1 SQVTM, CDR2 ANQGSEA. Trimming stripped 3 bases from V and 4 bases from J, with 12 bases between. The CDR3 runs 13 residues. CDR3 loop: CSVESGQGTEAFF. The CDR3 region has the DNA TGCAGCGTTGAGTCTGGGCAGGGCACTGAAGCTTTCTTT.